The 13 T cell receptor beta chains in this list originate from one sample, sequenced in a study of Graves' ophthalmopathy and Graves' hyperthyroidism. Amplified TCR beta CDR3 regions were obtained using RNA transcripts as template. After a first-round RT-PCR with HTBI primers, a second-round multiplex PCR was run. Using its own MiXCR run on the multiplex PCR reads, TCRdb lists one record per CDR3 protein. The repertoire consists of 200,000 to 250,000 distinct CDR3 sequences, with 20% to 25% occurring once and the leading ten covering roughly 42%. The sequenced material came from peripheral blood. The source of these receptors is a woman aged 50 to 60 with Graves' ophthalmopathy.

The table lists this clonotype with many counts. The gene calls are TRBV27 and TRBJ2-7; TRBD2 matches 8 bases. CDR3 length: 14 residues. Germline CDR1 reads MNHEY; CDR2 reads SMNVEV (reference sequence). J gave up 4 bases and V 3 bases, and 5 bases lay outside the gene matches. The CDR3 DNA reads as TGTGCCAGCAGTTTGACTAGCGTTAGTTACGAGCAGTACTTC. Translated: CASSLTSVSYEQYF.

This clonotype was seen many times. The chain recombines TRBV12-3 or TRBV12-4 with TRBJ1-1; D not resolved. Trimming pared 6 bases from V and 9 bases from J, leaving 17 bases between. CDR3 size: 13 residues. In DNA, the CDR3 is TGTGCCAGCAGCCCCGGGAAGCTAAGACAAGCTTTCTTT. Translated: CASSPGKLRQAFF.

The J gene is TRBJ1-1, the V gene TRBV6-5; D is undetermined. CDR1 and CDR2 (germline): MNHEY, SVGAGI. V lost 0 bases, J lost 7 bases, and 12 bases lay in between. CDR3 length: 14 residues. CDR3 loop: CASSYSMSVYEAFF. Written as DNA, the CDR3 is TGTGCCAGCAGTTACTCGATGTCGGTGTATGAAGCTTTCTTT.

The sample holds many counts of this clonotype. The chain employs TRBV27 and TRBJ2-7; 7 bases map to TRBD1. V shed 2 bases and J 2 bases; nucleotides not matched to a gene: 9. This CDR3 region has 16 residues. Germline CDR1 and CDR2: MNHEY and SMNVEV (reference sequence). The DNA for the CDR3 is TGTGCCAGCAGTTTAAGTATGTGGCAGGGGGCCTACGAGCAGTACTTC. Translation gives CASSLSMWQGAYEQYF.

This clonotype was recorded many times. The CDR3 sequence: CASRTEILNSPLHF. CDR3 coding DNA: TGTGCCAGCAGGACAGAAATTCTTAATTCACCCCTCCACTTT. This chain links TRBV28 with TRBJ1-6; possible D gene TRBD1, 5 bases. Deletions cut 6 bases from V and 6 bases from J, with 12 bases between. The CDR3 totals 14 residues. Germline CDR1 and CDR2: MDHEN and SYDVKM.

This clonotype was detected many times. DNA of the CDR3: TGTGCCAGCAGCTTAGGGGCAGGGAGCCACGAGCAGTACTTC. Its protein is CASSLGAGSHEQYF. This rearrangement joins TRBV7-3 to TRBJ2-7; either TRBD1 or TRBD2 may supply D (5 bases each). The germline CDR1 and CDR2 sequences are SGHTA and FQGTGA. The CDR3 is 14 amino acids. V was cut by 2 bases and J by 5 bases, with 13 bases left in between.

This clonotype was detected ten times or more. V is TRBV20-1 and J is TRBJ1-2; D perhaps matches TRBD1 (5 bases). CDR3 length equals 14 residues. The germline CDR1 and CDR2 sequences are DFQATT and SNEGSKA (reference sequence). Trimming stripped 5 bases from V and 3 bases from J, with 16 bases between. CDR3 in DNA: TGCAGTGCTTACCTCGACAGAATGCACTATGGCTACACCTTC. The encoded protein is CSAYLDRMHYGYTF.

This clonotype was counted ten times or more. J is TRBJ1-3 and V is TRBV28; D not certain. Trimming pared 1 base from V and 0 bases from J, leaving 10 bases between. Looked up from germline, CDR1 is MDHEN and CDR2 is SYDVKM. The CDR3 is made up of 16 amino acids. The CDR3 coding sequence is TGTGCCAGCAGTTTATCTGCGGGAAACTCTGGAAACACCATATATTTT. It codes for CASSLSAGNSGNTIYF.

The table lists this clonotype with many counts. The V gene is TRBV12-5, the J gene TRBJ2-7; 9 bases align to TRBD1. CDR3 length equals 13 residues. The junction had 12 bases not matched to a gene; V was cut back by 9 bases and J by 9 bases. The germline V gene encodes CDR1 LGHNT and CDR2 FRNRAP. CDR3 sequence reads: CASTGGAEQWQYF. The CDR3 DNA reads TGTGCTAGCACAGGGGGCGCCGAACAATGGCAGTACTTC.

This clonotype was detected many times. The chain uses TRBV19 and TRBJ1-1; D gene uncertain. Looked up from germline, CDR1 is LNHDA and CDR2 is SQIVND (reference sequence). The CDR3 is made up of 13 amino acids. V shed 7 bases and J shed 5 bases, with 14 bases lying between them. CDR3 residues: CASIRTYPTEAFF. Written as DNA, the CDR3 is TGTGCCAGTATTAGGACCTACCCGACTGAAGCTTTCTTT.

The rearrangement links TRBV6-1 to TRBJ2-5; 11 nucleotides align to TRBD2. The CDR3 is 16 residues long. The J segment lost 2 bases and the V segment lost 6 bases, leaving 8 bases of the junction unmatched. The V gene's germline CDR1 is MNHNS and CDR2 SASEGT. This chain's CDR3 is CASRTGLAGRQETQYF. CDR3 sequence (DNA): TGTGCCAGCAGGACAGGACTAGCGGGTCGTCAAGAGACCCAGTACTTC.

This clonotype was detected ten times or more. The chain employs TRBV10-3 and TRBJ1-2; D is ambiguous. The V end was cut by 2 bases, the J end by 2 bases, with 9 bases between. The germline V gene has CDR1 ENHRY and CDR2 SYGVKD. This CDR3 is built from 14 residues. The CDR3 protein is CAISEDGRNYGYTF. The CDR3 nucleotides are TGTGCCATCAGTGAGGACGGACGGAACTATGGCTACACCTTC.

This clonotype was seen many times. This chain connects TRBV10-3 to TRBJ1-1; TRBD1 matches 10 bases. CDR3 length equals 14 residues. V trimming: 7 bases; J trimming: 3 bases; junction bases outside the gene matches: 5. Germline assignment: CDR1 ENHRY and CDR2 SYGVKD. The CDR3 bases are TGTGCCATCATCGCCGGGACAGGGGACACTGAAGCTTTCTTT. Encoded protein: CAIIAGTGDTEAFF.